This TCR beta chain derives from a study of blood T cell repertoires in COVID-19. Study-level information: Researchers got acute and convalescent COVID-19 samples from the United States, Italy and Spain. T cells, B-cell-depleted T cells, or PBMCs provided the cDNA or gDNA that served as material.

Authors' analysis steps: Scientists estimated how many nucleated cells there were by amplifying reference gene primers. The protocol was immunoSEQ multiplex PCR, while the TCRdb copy is restricted to in-frame clones and leaves out a portion. From that table come the V and J calls and clone size; the DNA was used to work out D and trimming. The repertoire holds some 150,000 clones, with over 75% as singletons. This clone has just one count. Sequenced material: peripheral blood. This clonotype was sampled from a man in his fifties or sixties who had recovered from COVID-19.

CDR3 sequence reads: CASSLEPWEIPNYGYTF. The CDR3 bases are TGTGCCAGCAGCTTAGAACCCTGGGAGATTCCTAACTATGGCTACACCTTC. The chain combines TRBV7-3 with TRBJ1-2; no firm D call. Germline V gene lookup returns CDR1 SGHTA and CDR2 FQGTGA. V was trimmed by 2 bases and J by 0 bases, leaving 16 bases between them. The CDR3 is 17 amino acids.